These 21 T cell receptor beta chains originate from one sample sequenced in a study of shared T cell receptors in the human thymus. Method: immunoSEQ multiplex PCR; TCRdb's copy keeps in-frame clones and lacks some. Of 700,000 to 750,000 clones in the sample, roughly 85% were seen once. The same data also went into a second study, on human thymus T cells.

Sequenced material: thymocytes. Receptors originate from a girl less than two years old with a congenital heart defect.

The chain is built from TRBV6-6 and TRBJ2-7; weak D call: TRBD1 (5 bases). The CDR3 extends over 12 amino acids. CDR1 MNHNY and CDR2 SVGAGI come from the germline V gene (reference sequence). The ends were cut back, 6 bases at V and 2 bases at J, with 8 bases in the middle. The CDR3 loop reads CASSSRAYEQYF. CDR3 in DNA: TGTGCCAGCAGCTCCAGGGCCTACGAGCAGTACTTC.

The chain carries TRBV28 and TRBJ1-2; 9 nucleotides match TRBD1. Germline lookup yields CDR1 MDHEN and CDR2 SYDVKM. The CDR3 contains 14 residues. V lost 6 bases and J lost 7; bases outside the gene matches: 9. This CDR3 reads CASRSTGGLIGYTF. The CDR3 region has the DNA TGTGCCAGCAGGTCCACAGGGGGCCTAATTGGCTACACCTTC.

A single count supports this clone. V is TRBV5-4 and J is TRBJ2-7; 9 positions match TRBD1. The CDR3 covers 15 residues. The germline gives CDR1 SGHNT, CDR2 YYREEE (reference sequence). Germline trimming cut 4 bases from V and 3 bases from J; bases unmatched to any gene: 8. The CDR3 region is CASSLGQGSNYEQYF. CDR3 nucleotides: TGTGCCAGCAGCCTTGGACAGGGGAGTAACTACGAGCAGTACTTC.

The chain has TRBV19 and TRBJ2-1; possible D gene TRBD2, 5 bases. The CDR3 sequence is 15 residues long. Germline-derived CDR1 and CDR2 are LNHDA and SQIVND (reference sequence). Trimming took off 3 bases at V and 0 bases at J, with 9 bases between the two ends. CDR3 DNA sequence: TGTGCCAGTAGTATGCGGGCTAGCTCCTACAATGAGCAGTTCTTC. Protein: CASSMRASSYNEQFF.

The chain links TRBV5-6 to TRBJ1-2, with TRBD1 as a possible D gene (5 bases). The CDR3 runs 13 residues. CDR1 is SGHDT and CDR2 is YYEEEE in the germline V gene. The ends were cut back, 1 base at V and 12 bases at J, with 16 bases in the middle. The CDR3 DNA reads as TGTGCCAGCAGCTTGTGGGGCCCCCAAGGGAACACCTTC. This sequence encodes CASSLWGPQGNTF. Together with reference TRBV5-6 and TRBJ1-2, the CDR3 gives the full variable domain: DAGVTQSPTHLIKTRGQQVTLRCSPKSGHDTVSWYQQALGQGPQFIFQYYEEEERQRGNFPDRFSGHQFPNYSSELNVNALLLGDSALYLCASSLWGPQGNTFGSGTRLTVV.

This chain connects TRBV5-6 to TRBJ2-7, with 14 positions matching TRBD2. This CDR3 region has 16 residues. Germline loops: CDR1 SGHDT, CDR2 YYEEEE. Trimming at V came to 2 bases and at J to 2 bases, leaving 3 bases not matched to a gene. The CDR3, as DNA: TGTGCCAGCAGCTTAGGGACTAGCGGGGGTCCCTACGAGCAGTACTTC. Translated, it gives CASSLGTSGGPYEQYF.

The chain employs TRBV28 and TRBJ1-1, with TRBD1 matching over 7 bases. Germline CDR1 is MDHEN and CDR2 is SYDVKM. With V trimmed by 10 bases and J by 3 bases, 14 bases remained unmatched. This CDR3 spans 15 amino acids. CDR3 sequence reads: CATSGAGGRYTEAFF. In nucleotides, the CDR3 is TGTGCCACCTCTGGGGCAGGGGGTCGGTACACTGAAGCTTTCTTT.

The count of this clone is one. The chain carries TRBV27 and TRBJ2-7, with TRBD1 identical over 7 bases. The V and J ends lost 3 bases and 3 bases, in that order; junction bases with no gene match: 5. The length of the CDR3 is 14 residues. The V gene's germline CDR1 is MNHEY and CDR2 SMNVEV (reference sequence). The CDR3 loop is CASSFFRDSYEQYF. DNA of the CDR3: TGTGCCAGCAGTTTTTTTCGGGACAGCTACGAGCAGTACTTC.

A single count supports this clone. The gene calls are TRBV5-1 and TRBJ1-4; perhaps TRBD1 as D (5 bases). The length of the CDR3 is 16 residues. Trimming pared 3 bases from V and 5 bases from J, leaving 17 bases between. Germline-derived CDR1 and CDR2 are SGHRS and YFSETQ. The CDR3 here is CASSSTPGLANEKLFF. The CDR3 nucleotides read TGCGCCAGCAGCTCGACTCCGGGACTGGCAAATGAAAAACTGTTTTTT.

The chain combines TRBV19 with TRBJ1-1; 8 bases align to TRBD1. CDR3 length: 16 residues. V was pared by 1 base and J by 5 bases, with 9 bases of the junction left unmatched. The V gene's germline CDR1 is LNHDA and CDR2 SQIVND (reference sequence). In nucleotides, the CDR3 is TGTGCCAGTAGTATAGGACAGGGGCTAAGTCGAACTGAAGCTTTCTTT. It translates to CASSIGQGLSRTEAFF.

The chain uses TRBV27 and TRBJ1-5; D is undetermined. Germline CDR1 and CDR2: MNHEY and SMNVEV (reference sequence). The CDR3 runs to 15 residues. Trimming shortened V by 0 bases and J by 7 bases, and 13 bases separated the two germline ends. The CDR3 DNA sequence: TGTGCCAGCAGTTTATCGCCCGGGGAGGACCAGCCCCAGCATTTT. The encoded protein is CASSLSPGEDQPQHF.

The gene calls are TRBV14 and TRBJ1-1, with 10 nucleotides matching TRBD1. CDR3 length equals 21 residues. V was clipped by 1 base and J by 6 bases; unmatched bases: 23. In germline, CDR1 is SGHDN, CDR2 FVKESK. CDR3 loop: CASSQVEETGGNGVAAAEAFF. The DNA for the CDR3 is TGTGCCAGCAGCCAAGTCGAAGAGACAGGGGGCAACGGAGTGGCGGCGGCTGAAGCTTTCTTT.

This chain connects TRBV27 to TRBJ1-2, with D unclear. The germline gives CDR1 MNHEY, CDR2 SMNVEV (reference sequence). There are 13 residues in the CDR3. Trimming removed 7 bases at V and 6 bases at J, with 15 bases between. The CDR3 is CASKSLEANGYTF. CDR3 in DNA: TGTGCCAGCAAATCTTTGGAGGCGAATGGCTACACCTTC.

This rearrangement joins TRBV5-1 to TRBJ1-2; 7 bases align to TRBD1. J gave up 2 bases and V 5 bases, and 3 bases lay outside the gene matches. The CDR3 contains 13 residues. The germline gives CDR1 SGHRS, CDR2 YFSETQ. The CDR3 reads CASREQGNYGYTF. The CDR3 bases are TGCGCCAGCAGAGAACAGGGGAACTATGGCTACACCTTC.

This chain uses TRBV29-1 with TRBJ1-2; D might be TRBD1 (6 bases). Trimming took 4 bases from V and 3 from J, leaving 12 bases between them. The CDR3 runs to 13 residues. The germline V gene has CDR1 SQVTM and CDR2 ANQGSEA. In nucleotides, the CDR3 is TGCAGCGTTGGGCAGGGGTGGGACTATGGCTACACCTTC. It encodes CSVGQGWDYGYTF.

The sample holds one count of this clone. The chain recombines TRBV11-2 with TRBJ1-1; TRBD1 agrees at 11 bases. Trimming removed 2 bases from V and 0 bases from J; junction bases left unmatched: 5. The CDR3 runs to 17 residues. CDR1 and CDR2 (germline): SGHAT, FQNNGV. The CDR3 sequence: CASSLRDRGSMNTEAFF. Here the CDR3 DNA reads TGTGCCAGCAGCTTAAGGGACAGGGGGTCGATGAACACTGAAGCTTTCTTT.

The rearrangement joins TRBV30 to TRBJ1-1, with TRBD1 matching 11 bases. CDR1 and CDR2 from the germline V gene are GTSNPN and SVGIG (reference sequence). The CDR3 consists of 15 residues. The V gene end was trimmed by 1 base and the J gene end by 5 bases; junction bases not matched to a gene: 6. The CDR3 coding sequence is TGTGCCTGGAGTGAGGACAGGGGGCGAGGAACTGAAGCTTTCTTT. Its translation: CAWSEDRGRGTEAFF.

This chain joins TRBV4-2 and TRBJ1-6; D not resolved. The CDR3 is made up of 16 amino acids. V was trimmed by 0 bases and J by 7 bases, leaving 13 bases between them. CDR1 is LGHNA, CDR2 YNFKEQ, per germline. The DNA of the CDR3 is TGTGCCAGCAGCCAAGATGACGGTTTGAGGAATTCACCCCTCCACTTT. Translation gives CASSQDDGLRNSPLHF.

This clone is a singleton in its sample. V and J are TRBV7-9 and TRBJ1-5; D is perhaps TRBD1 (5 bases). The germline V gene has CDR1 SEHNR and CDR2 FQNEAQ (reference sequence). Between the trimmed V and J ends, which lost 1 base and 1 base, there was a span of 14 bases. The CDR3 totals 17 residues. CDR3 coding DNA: TGTGCCAGCAGCTTAGGAAAGGCAGGGTCGAGCAATCAGCCCCAGCATTTT. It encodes CASSLGKAGSSNQPQHF.

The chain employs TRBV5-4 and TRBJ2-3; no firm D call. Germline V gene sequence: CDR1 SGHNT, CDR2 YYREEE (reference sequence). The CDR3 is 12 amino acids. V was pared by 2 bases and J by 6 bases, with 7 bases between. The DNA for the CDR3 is TGTGCCAGCAGCTTCCACCGGGATACGCAGTATTTT. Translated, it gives CASSFHRDTQYF.

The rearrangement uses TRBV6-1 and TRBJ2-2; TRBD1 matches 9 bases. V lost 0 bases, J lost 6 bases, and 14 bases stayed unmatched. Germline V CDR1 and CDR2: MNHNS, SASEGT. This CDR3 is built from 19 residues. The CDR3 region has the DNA TGTGCCAGCAGTGAAGCGGGGACAGGGAAGTTTTGGCTTGCCGGGGAGCTGTTTTTT. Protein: CASSEAGTGKFWLAGELFF.